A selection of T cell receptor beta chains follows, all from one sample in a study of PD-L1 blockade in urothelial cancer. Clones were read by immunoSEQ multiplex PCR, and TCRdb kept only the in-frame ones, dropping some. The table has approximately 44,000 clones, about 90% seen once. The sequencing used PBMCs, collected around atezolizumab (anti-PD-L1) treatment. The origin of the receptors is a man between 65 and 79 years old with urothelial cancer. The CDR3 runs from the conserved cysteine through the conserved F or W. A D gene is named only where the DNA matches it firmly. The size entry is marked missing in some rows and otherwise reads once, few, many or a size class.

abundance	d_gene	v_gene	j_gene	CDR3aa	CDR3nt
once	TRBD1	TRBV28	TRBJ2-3	CASSLGQGAGTDTQYF	TGTGCCAGCAGTTTGGGACAGGGGGCGGGCACAGATACGCAGTATTTT
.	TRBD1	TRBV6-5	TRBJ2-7	CASSPTLTGGEYF	TGTGCCAGCAGTCCTACACTTACAGGGGGCGAGTACTTC
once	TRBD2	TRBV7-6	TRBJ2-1	CASSFSPASGREVNEQFF	TGTGCCAGCAGCTTTAGCCCGGCTAGCGGGAGGGAAGTCAATGAGCAGTTCTTC
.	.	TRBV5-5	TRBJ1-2	CASSLAGVGYGYTF	TGTGCCAGCAGCTTGGCCGGGGTGGGCTATGGCTACACCTTT
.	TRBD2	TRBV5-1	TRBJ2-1	CASSPLAGGPGNEQFF	TGCGCCAGCAGCCCCCTAGCGGGAGGGCCGGGTAATGAGCAGTTCTTC
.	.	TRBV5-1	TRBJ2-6	CASSLMVSGGGANVLTF	TGCGCCAGCAGCTTGATGGTGTCGGGGGGCGGGGCCAACGTCCTGACTTTC
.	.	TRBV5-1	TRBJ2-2	CASSYPEEGAVTGELFF	TGCGCCAGCAGCTACCCGGAGGAGGGGGCGGTTACCGGGGAGCTGTTTTTT
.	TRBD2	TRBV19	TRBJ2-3	CASSIGRELSDTQYF	TGTGCCAGTAGTATCGGGCGGGAGCTCTCAGATACGCAGTATTTT
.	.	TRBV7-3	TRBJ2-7	CASSLGAGGYYEQYF	TGTGCCAGCAGCTTAGGTGCAGGGGGGTACTACGAGCAGTACTTC
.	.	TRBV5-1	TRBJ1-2	CASSLAGTRGGYTF	TGCGCCAGCAGCTTGGCCGGGACAAGGGGTGGCTACACCTTC
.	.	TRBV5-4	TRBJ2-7	CASSLGLAAEQYF	TGTGCCAGCAGCTTGGGGCTAGCAGCCGAGCAGTACTTC
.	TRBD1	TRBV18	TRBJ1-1	CASSPQGGITEAFF	TGTGCCAGCTCTCCACAGGGGGGGATCACTGAAGCTTTCTTT
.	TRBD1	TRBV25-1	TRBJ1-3	CASSVGGTGLISGNTIYF	TGTGCCAGCAGTGTCGGAGGGACAGGATTGATCTCTGGAAACACCATATATTTT
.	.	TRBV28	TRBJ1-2	CASRGPDYGYTF	TGTGCCAGCAGGGGGCCAGACTATGGCTACACCTTC
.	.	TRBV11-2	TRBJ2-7	CASSQQGKGYEQYF	TGTGCCAGCAGTCAACAGGGAAAGGGCTACGAGCAGTACTTC
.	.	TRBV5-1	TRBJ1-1	CASSLVAGGTEAFF	TGCGCCAGCAGCTTGGTTGCGGGAGGGACTGAAGCTTTCTTT
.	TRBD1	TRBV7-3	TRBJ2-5	CASSLDRGLQETQYF	TGTGCCAGCAGCTTGGACAGGGGTCTCCAAGAGACCCAGTACTTC
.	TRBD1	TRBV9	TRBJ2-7	CASSDRQGYEQYF	TGTGCCAGCAGCGACCGACAGGGGTACGAGCAGTACTTC
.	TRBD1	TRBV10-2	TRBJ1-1	CASFDRANTEAFF	TGCGCCAGCTTTGACAGGGCGAACACTGAAGCTTTCTTT
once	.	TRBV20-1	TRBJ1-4	CSAPGVEKLFF	TGCAGTGCTCCAGGGGTGGAAAAACTGTTTTTT
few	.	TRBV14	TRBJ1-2	CASSPYLPGRNGYTF	TGTGCCAGCAGCCCATACCTCCCAGGGAGGAATGGCTACACCTTC
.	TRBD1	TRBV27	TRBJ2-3	CASSLPGQGADTQYF	TGTGCCAGCAGTCTCCCGGGACAGGGGGCAGATACGCAGTATTTT
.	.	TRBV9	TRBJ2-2	CASSVAGSTTGELFF	TGTGCCAGCAGCGTAGCCGGTTCTACCACCGGGGAGCTGTTTTTT
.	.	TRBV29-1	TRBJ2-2	CSVGTREYTGELFF	TGCAGCGTCGGCACTAGGGAATACACCGGGGAGCTGTTTTTT
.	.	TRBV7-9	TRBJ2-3	CASSLPGQRTTDTQYF	TGTGCCAGCAGTTTGCCGGGACAACGCACCACAGATACGCAGTATTTT
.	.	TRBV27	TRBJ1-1	CASSQGPSEAFF	TGTGCCAGCAGTCAGGGGCCCTCTGAAGCTTTCTTT
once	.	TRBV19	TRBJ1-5	CASSIVAEGSNQPQHF	TGTGCCAGTAGTATCGTGGCAGAGGGAAGCAATCAGCCCCAGCATTTT
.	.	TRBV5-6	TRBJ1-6	CASSTVAYNSPLHF	TGTGCCAGCTCGACAGTCGCCTATAATTCACCCCTCCACTTT
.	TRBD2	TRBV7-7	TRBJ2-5	CASSLEVMLAGQETQYF	TGTGCCAGCAGCTTAGAAGTTATGCTAGCGGGACAAGAGACCCAGTACTTC
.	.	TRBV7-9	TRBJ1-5	CASSEAYSNQPQHF	TGTGCCAGCAGCGAGGCCTATAGCAATCAGCCCCAGCATTTT
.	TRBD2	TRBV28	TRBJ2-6	CASSGLAGTSSGANVLTF	TGTGCCAGCAGTGGACTAGCGGGGACCTCCTCTGGGGCCAACGTCCTGACTTTC
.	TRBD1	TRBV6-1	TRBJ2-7	CASSEGTGGYLSYEQYF	TGTGCCAGCAGTGAAGGGACAGGGGGCTACCTGTCCTACGAGCAGTACTTC
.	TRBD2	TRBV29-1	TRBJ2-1	CSVGMAGGPNEQFF	TGCAGCGTTGGAATGGCGGGAGGGCCCAATGAGCAGTTCTTC
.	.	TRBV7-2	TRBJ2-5	CASSLGGPETQYF	TGTGCCAGCAGCTTAGGGGGGCCAGAGACCCAGTACTTC
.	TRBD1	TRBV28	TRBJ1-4	CASRSGQGGNEKLFF	TGTGCCAGCAGATCTGGACAGGGGGGTAATGAAAAACTGTTTTTT
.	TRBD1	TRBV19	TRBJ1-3	CATAPNAGQAGNTIYF	TGTGCCACCGCCCCCAACGCCGGACAGGCTGGAAACACCATATATTTT
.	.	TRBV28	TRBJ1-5	CASTPAQVYKPQHF	TGTGCCAGCACCCCGGCACAGGTTTATAAGCCCCAGCATTTT
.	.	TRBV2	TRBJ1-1	CASSGQFPSAFF	TGTGCCAGCAGTGGACAGTTCCCCTCAGCTTTCTTT
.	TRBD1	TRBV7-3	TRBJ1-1	CASSAGQGNTEAFF	TGTGCCAGCAGCGCCGGACAGGGAAACACTGAAGCTTTCTTT
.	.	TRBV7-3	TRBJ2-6	CASSREPSGANVLTF	TGTGCCAGCAGCCGAGAACCTTCTGGGGCCAACGTCCTGACTTTC
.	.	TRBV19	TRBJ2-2	CASSRSSVPGELFF	TGTGCCAGTAGTCGATCGAGCGTGCCCGGGGAGCTGTTTTTT
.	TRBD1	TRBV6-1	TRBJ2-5	CASSGRQGPGYVTQYF	TGTGCCAGCAGTGGGAGACAGGGGCCTGGGTACGTGACCCAGTACTTC
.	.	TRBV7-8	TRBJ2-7	CASRVGGEQYF	TGTGCCAGCCGCGTGGGGGGCGAGCAGTACTTC
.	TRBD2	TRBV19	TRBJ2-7	CASSSGRAGEQYF	TGTGCCAGTAGTAGCGGGAGGGCTGGCGAGCAGTACTTC
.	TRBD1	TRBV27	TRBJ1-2	CASSLSSGQGTYGYTF	TGTGCCAGCAGTTTGAGTTCGGGACAGGGGACCTATGGCTACACCTTC
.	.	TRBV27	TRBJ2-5	CASRGRPQMGETQYF	TGTGCCAGCAGGGGGCGACCACAGATGGGAGAGACCCAGTACTTC
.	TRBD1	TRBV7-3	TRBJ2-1	CASSMGQGYNEQFF	TGTGCCAGCAGCATGGGACAGGGCTACAATGAGCAGTTCTTC
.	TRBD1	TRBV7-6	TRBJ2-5	CASSLAARTGGYQETQYF	TGTGCCAGCAGCTTAGCGGCCCGGACAGGGGGGTACCAAGAGACCCAGTACTTC
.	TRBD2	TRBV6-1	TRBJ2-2	CASSDSLAGTLGAGELFF	TGTGCCAGCAGTGATAGTCTAGCGGGAACTCTCGGGGCCGGGGAGCTGTTTTTT
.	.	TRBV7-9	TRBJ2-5	CASSDGQYQETQYF	TGTGCCAGCAGCGATGGACAGTACCAAGAGACCCAGTACTTC
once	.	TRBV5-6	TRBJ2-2	CASSVGRTRNTGELFF	TGTGCCAGCAGTGTGGGGCGGACACGCAACACCGGGGAGCTGTTTTTT
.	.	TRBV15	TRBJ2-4	CATSRAPIGPGDIQYF	TGTGCCACCAGCAGAGCTCCGATCGGACCGGGGGACATTCAGTACTTC
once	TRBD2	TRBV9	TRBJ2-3	CASSSASGRLDTQYF	TGTGCCAGCAGCTCGGCTAGCGGGAGATTAGATACGCAGTATTTT
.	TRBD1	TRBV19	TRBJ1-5	CASSIAIGQGAQHF	TGTGCCAGTAGTATAGCAATTGGGCAGGGGGCCCAGCATTTT
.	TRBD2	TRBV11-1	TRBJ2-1	CASSFTSGRGNEQFF	TGTGCCAGCAGCTTTACTAGCGGGAGAGGAAATGAGCAGTTCTTC